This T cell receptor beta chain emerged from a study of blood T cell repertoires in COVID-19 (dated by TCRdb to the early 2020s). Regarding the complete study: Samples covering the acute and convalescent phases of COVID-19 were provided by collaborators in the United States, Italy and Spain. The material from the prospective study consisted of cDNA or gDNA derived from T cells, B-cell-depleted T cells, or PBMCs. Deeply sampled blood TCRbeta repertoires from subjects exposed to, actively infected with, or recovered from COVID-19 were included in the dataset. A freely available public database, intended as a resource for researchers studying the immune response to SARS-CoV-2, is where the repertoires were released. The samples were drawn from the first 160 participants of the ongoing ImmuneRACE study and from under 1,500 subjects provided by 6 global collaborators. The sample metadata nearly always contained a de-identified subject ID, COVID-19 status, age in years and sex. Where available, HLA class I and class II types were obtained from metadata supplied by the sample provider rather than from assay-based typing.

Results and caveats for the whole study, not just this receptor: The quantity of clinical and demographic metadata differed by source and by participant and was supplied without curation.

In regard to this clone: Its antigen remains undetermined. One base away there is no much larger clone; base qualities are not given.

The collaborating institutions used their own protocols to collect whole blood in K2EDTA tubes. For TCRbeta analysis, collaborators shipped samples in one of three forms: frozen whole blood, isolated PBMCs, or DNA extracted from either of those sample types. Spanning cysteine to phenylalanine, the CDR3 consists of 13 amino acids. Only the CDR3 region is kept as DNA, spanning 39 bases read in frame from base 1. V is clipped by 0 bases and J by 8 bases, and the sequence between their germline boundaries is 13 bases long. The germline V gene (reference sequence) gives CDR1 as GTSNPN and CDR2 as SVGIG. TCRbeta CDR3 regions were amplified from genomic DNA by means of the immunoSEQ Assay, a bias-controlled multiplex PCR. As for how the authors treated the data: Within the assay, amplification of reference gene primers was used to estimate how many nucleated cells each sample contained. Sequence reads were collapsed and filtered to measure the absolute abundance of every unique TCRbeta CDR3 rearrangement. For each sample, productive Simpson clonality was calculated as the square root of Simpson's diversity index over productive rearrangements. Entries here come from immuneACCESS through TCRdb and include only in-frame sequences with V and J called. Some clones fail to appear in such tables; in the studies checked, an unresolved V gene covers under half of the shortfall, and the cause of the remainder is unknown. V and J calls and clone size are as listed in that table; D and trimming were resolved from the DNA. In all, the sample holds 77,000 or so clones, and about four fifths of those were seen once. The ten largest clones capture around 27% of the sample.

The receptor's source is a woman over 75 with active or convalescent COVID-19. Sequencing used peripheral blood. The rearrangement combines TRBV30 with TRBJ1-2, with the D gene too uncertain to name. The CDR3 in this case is CAWSVRLLEGYTF. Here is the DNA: TGTGCCTGGAGTGTAAGGTTACTAGAGGGCTACACCTTC.